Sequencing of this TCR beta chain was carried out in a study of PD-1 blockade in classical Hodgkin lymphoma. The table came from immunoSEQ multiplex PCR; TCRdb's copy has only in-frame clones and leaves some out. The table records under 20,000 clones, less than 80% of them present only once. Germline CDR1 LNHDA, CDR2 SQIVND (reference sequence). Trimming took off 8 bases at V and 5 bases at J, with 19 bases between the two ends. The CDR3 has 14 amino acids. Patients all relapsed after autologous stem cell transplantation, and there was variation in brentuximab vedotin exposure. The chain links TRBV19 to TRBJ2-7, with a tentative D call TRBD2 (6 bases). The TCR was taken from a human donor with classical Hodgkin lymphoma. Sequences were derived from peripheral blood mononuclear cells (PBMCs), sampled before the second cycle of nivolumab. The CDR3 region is CASDTQARRDEQYF. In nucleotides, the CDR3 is TGTGCCAGTGATACACAAGCCCGGAGGGACGAGCAGTACTTC.